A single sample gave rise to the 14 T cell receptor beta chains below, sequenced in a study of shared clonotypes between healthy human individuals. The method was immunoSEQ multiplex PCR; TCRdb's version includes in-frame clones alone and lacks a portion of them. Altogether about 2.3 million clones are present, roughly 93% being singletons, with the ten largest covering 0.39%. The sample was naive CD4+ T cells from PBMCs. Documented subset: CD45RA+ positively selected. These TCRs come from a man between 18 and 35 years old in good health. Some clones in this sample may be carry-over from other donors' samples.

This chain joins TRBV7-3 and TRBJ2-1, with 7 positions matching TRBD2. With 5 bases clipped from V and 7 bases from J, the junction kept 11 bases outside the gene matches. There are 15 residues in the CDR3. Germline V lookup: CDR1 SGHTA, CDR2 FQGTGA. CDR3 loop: CASSARRGGWNEQFF. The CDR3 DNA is TGTGCCAGCAGCGCCCGACGGGGAGGGTGGAATGAGCAGTTCTTC.

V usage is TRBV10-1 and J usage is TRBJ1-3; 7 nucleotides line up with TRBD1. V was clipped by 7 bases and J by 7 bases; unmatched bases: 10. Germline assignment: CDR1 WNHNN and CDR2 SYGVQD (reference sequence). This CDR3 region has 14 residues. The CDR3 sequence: CASTPTGPRNTIYF. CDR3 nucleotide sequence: TGCGCCAGCACTCCGACAGGGCCTCGGAACACCATATATTTT.

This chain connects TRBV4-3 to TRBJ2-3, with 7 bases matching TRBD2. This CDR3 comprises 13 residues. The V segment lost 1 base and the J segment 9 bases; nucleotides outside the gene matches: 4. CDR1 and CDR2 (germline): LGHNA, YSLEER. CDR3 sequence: CASSQAGRDTQYF. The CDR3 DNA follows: TGCGCCAGCAGCCAAGCGGGGAGGGACACGCAGTATTTT.

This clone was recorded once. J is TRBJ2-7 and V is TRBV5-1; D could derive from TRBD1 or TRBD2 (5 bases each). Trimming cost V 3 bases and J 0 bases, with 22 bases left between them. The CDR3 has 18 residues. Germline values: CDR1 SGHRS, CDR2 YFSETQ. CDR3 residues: CASSSLLGDGKSSYEQYF. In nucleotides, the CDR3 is TGCGCCAGCAGCTCCCTCTTGGGGGACGGAAAAAGCTCCTACGAGCAGTACTTC. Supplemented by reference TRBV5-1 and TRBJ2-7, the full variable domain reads KAGVTQTPRYLIKTRGQQVTLSCSPISGHRSVSWYQQTPGQGLQFLFEYFSETQRNKGNFPGRFSGRQFSNSRSEMNVSTLELGDSALYLCASSSLLGDGKSSYEQYFGPGTRLTVT.

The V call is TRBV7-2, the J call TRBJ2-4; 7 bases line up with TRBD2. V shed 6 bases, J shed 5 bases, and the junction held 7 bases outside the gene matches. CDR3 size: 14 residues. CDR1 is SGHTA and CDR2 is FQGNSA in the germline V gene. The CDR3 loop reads CASRGGAGENIQYF. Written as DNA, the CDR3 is TGTGCCAGCAGGGGAGGGGCCGGAGAAAACATTCAGTACTTC.

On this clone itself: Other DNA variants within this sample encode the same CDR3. In DNA form, the CDR3 reads TGTGCCAGCAGTGCGGGACTTGGCAATCAGCCCCAGCATTTT. It encodes CASSAGLGNQPQHF. V gene TRBV2 combines with J gene TRBJ1-5, with a weak D call TRBD1 (5 bases). Germline loops: CDR1 SNHLY, CDR2 FYNNEI. V shed 4 bases and J shed 2 bases, with 9 bases lying between them. CDR3 length: 14 residues. The entire variable domain, with the rest obtained from reference TRBV2 and TRBJ1-5, is as follows: EPEVTQTPSHQVTQMGQEVILRCVPISNHLYFYWYRQILGQKVEFLVSFYNNEISEKSEIFDDQFSVERPDGSNFTLKIRSTKLEDSAMYFCASSAGLGNQPQHFGDGTRLSIL.

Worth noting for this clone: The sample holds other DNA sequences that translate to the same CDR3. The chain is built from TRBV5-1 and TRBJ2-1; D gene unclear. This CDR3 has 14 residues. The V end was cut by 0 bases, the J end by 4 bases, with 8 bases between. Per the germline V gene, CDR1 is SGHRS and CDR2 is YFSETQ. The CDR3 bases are TGCGCCAGCAGCTTGGGATCTGGTTACAATGAGCAGTTCTTC. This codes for CASSLGSGYNEQFF.

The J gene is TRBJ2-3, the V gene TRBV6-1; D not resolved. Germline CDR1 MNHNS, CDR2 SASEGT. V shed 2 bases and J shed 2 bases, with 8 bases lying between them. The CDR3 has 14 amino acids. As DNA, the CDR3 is TGTGCCAGCAGTGAACCAAGCTACACAGATACGCAGTATTTT. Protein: CASSEPSYTDTQYF.

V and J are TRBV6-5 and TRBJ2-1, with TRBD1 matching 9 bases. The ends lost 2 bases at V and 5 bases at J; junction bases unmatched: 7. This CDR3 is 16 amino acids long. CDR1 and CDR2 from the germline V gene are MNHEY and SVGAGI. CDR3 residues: CASSYVGQGRNNEQFF. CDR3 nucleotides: TGTGCCAGCAGTTACGTTGGACAGGGGCGGAACAATGAGCAGTTCTTC.

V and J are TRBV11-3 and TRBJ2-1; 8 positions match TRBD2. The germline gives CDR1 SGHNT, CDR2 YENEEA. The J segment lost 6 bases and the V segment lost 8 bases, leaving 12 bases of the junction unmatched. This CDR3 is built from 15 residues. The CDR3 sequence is CASALGSGGLNEQFF. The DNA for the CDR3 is TGTGCCAGCGCCTTGGGGAGCGGGGGACTCAATGAGCAGTTCTTC. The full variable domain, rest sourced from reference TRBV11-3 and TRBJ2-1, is EAGVVQSPRYKIIEKKQPVAFWCNPISGHNTLYWYLQNLGQGPELLIRYENEEAVDDSQLPKDRFSAERLKGVDSTLKIQPAELGDSAVYLCASALGSGGLNEQFFGPGTRLTVL.

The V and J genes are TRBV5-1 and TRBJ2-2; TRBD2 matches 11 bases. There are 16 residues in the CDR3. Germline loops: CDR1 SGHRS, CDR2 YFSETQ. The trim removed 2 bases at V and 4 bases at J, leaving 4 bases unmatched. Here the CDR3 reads CASSFGSGRGTGELFF. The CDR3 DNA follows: TGCGCCAGCAGCTTCGGTAGCGGGAGGGGCACCGGGGAGCTGTTTTTT.

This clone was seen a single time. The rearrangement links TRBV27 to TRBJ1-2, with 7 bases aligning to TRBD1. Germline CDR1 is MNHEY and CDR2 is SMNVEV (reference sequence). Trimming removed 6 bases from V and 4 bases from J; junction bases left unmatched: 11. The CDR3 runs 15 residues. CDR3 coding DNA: TGTGCCAGCAGCCCTGACAGGGTTCATGGCTATGGCTACACCTTC. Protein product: CASSPDRVHGYGYTF.

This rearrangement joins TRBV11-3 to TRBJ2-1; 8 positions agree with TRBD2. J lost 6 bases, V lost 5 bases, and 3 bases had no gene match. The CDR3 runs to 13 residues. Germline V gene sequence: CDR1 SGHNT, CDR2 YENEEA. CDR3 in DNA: TGTGCCAGCAGCCCCGGGACTAGCAATGAGCAGTTCTTC. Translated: CASSPGTSNEQFF. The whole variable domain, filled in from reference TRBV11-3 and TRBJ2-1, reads EAGVVQSPRYKIIEKKQPVAFWCNPISGHNTLYWYLQNLGQGPELLIRYENEEAVDDSQLPKDRFSAERLKGVDSTLKIQPAELGDSAVYLCASSPGTSNEQFFGPGTRLTVL.

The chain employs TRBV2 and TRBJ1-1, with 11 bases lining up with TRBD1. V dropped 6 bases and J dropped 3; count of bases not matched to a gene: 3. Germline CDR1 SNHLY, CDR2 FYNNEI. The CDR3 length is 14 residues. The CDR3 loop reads CASRRTGGHTEAFF. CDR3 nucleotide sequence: TGTGCCAGCAGGCGGACAGGGGGCCACACTGAAGCTTTCTTT.